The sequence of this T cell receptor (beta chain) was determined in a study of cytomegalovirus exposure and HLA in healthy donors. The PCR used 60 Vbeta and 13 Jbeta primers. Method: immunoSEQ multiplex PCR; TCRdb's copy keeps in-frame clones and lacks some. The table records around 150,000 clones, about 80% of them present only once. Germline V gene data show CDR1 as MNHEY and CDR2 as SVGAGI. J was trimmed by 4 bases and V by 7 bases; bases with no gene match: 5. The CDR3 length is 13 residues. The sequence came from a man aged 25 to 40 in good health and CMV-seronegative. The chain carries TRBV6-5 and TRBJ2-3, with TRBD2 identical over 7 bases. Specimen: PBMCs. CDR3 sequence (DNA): TGTGCCAGCATTCCAGCGGGGTCAGATACGCAGTATTTT. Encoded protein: CASIPAGSDTQYF.